This TCR beta chain was obtained from a study of T cell responses to AZD1222 COVID-19 vaccine (dated by TCRdb to about 2021). Context from the whole study: A total of 230 or so trial participants underwent TCR sequencing, of whom some 210 received two doses of AZD1222 and about 25 received two doses of the MenACWY control vaccine. Trial participants were enrolled by age into 18-55, 56-69 and 70-plus year subgroups, with roughly 160, 29 and 62 TCR-sequenced participants respectively.

As regards this clone: Its specific antigen is unknown. Base quality data are lacking; no much larger clone is found one base away.

The sample's time point label, decoded: about 28 days (+/-7) after the second vaccine dose. AZD1222 recipients given second doses at about 4 weeks or at about 12 weeks were pooled, since spike-specific TCR depth and breadth were not found to differ between the two schedules. Vaccinee samples came from UK trials COV001 and COV002, including a single-blind randomized controlled phase 2/3 trial of AZD1222 (ChAdOx1 nCoV-19) in healthy adults. Trial participant PBMC samples were collected at day 0 and day 28 after the second dose for TCRbeta chain sequencing. General study outcomes and caveats: After two AZD1222 doses, both the breadth and the depth of spike-specific TCRs were significantly higher than at day 0 and than in MenACWY recipients. The 56-69-year group was small, and its depth increase did not reach significance, likely because of low power. Conclusions about previously exposed vaccinees were limited because only a handful of AZD1222 recipients were SARS-CoV-2 seropositive at baseline. Participants were mostly white British, with more females than males. The authors suggested clonal diversity may have been underestimated. Reportedly, close to half of the unique spike-specific TCRs recognized epitopes lying outside the regions that are mutated in the B.1.351 and B.1.1.7 variants. CD4 TCRs associated with the vaccine covered the entire spike protein, and the dominant responses were in regions 160-218 and 743-854. Because no day 14 peak-response samples were available, the repertoires could be characterized only after the peak T cell response.

The germline V gene yields SGHTA for CDR1 and FQGNSA for CDR2. Including cysteine and phenylalanine, the CDR3 has 16 amino acids. Here the CDR3 DNA is all that survives: 48 bases in frame from base 1. Germline trimming amounts to 0 bases on V and 2 bases on J, with 5 as the count of junction bases outside the gene matches. The CDR3 regions of human TCRbeta chains were analyzed by immunosequencing. In the original analysis: TCRs in the repertoires were compared against a reference library of SARS-CoV-2-specific TCRs that had been generated with the MIRA antigen-specificity platform. Breadth was defined as the fraction of unique TCRs that were SARS-CoV-2-associated, and depth was defined as the fraction of total T cells that were SARS-CoV-2-associated. Using the MIRA data, each spike-specific TCR was mapped to the spike region that the TCR reacts to and placed in a CD4 or CD8 class. Log10-transformed breadth and depth values were compared by one-way ANOVA with Sidak's multiple comparisons tests. TCRdb retrieved this table from immuneACCESS and kept in-frame rearrangements only. Not all clones are present; in checked studies, unresolved V genes account for under half, and no reason is known for the remainder. D and trimming come from the DNA, and the V and J calls and clone size come from that table. For this sample the table gives 75,000 to 80,000 clones, of which 90% were detected only once. The biggest ten clones account for 1.2% to 1.5% of the sample.

The input for sequencing was peripheral blood, taken 28 days after the second AZD1222 dose. The sequence derives from an adult who received the AZD1222 COVID-19 vaccine. The chain links TRBV7-2 with TRBJ2-5, and 8 junction bases match TRBD2. The nucleotide sequence is TGTGCCAGCAGCTTAGCGCCAGCGGGGGCACAAGAGACCCAGTACTTC. Its protein product is CASSLAPAGAQETQYF.